The 14 T cell receptor beta chains listed next were all sequenced from one sample in a study of T cell responses to AZD1222 COVID-19 vaccine listed by TCRdb under 2021. The method was the immunoSEQ multiplex PCR assay. TCRdb took this table from immuneACCESS and kept in-frame rearrangements with V and J called. Such tables lack part of the clones; where checked against another copy, unresolved V genes explain under half of the gap, and the rest is unexplained. The sample records 82,000 or so clones, more than 85% of which are singletons. About 5% of the sample comes from the top ten. The sample's time point label is to be understood as: baseline before first vaccination. The sequences come from peripheral blood, collected on day 0 of AZD1222 vaccination. Receptors originate from an adult in good health.

The chain combines TRBV5-1 with TRBJ1-1; D not resolved. V lost 4 bases to trimming and J lost 1 base, with 14 bases between them. The germline CDR1 and CDR2 sequences are SGHRS and YFSETQ. The CDR3 is 15 residues long. In nucleotides, the CDR3 is TGCGCCAGCAGCCTGTACGGGTCATCGAACACTGAAGCTTTCTTT. Translating it yields CASSLYGSSNTEAFF.

The rearrangement links TRBV7-2 to TRBJ2-1, with a weak D call TRBD2 (7 bases). The length of the CDR3 is 17 residues. CDR1 and CDR2 (germline): SGHTA, FQGNSA. The V end lost 1 base, the J end lost 5 bases, and 18 bases lay between the germline ends. The CDR3 sequence is CASSLGMRGGANNEQFF. In nucleotides, the CDR3 is TGTGCCAGCAGCTTAGGTATGAGGGGGGGCGCGAACAATGAGCAGTTCTTC. The full variable domain, rest sourced from reference TRBV7-2 and TRBJ2-1, is GAGVSQSPSNKVTEKGKDVELRCDPISGHTALYWYRQSLGQGLEFLIYFQGNSAPDKSGLPSDRFSAERTGGSVSTLTIQRTQQEDSAVYLCASSLGMRGGANNEQFFGPGTRLTVL.

V gene TRBV4-1 combines with J gene TRBJ2-3, with 15 bases lining up with TRBD2. The CDR3 sequence is 19 residues long. Germline CDR1 MGHRA, CDR2 YSYEKL. Trimming at V came to 0 bases and at J to 0 bases, leaving 4 bases not matched to a gene. The CDR3 region is CASSQDGTSGGSSTDTQYF. CDR3 DNA: TGCGCCAGCAGCCAAGACGGGACTAGCGGGGGGTCTAGCACAGATACGCAGTATTTT.

This clone was counted a single time. V gene TRBV28 combines with J gene TRBJ2-7, with 11 bases matching TRBD2. The ends lost 4 bases at V and 5 bases at J; junction bases unmatched: 7. Germline V gene data show CDR1 as MDHEN and CDR2 as SYDVKM. This CDR3 is built from 15 residues. The CDR3 loop is CASSSPSGGKDEQYF. The CDR3 DNA reads as TGTGCCAGCAGTTCTCCTAGCGGGGGGAAGGACGAGCAGTACTTC.

The chain recombines TRBV5-6 with TRBJ1-2; a weak D match, TRBD1 (6 bases). Germline CDR1 and CDR2: SGHDT and YYEEEE. This CDR3 has 14 amino acids. The V gene lost 1 base and the J gene lost 10 bases, with 17 bases spanning the gap. The CDR3 bases are TGTGCCAGCAGCTTGATGGGGGCCCGTCTGGACTACACCTTC. This sequence encodes CASSLMGARLDYTF. The full variable domain, in which reference TRBV5-6 and TRBJ1-2 provide the parts outside the CDR3, is DAGVTQSPTHLIKTRGQQVTLRCSPKSGHDTVSWYQQALGQGPQFIFQYYEEEERQRGNFPDRFSGHQFPNYSSELNVNALLLGDSALYLCASSLMGARLDYTFGSGTRLTVV.

CDR3 nucleotide sequence: TGCGCCAGCAGCCGAGATCCCGGGACAGGGGATCAGCCCCAGCATTTT. This codes for CASSRDPGTGDQPQHF. The V call is TRBV4-1, the J call TRBJ1-5; 10 positions agree with TRBD1. The CDR3 contains 16 residues. Trimming removed 4 bases from V and 5 bases from J; junction bases left unmatched: 8. Germline-derived CDR1 and CDR2 are MGHRA and YSYEKL.

The chain combines TRBV18 with TRBJ1-1, with 7 bases lining up with TRBD1. The CDR3 spans 13 residues. V lost 2 bases to trimming and J lost 6 bases; unmatched junction nucleotides: 3. Germline V gives CDR1 KGHSH, CDR2 LQKENI. The CDR3 region is CASSPEDRSEAFF. CDR3 sequence (DNA): TGTGCCAGCTCACCAGAGGACAGGTCTGAAGCTTTCTTT.

The chain has TRBV9 and TRBJ1-6; no definite D call. Germline CDR1 is SGDLS and CDR2 is YYNGEE. The CDR3 is 13 residues long. V dropped 0 bases and J dropped 10 bases, with 8 bases sitting between them. The CDR3: CASSVVAQSPLHF. The CDR3 bases are TGTGCCAGCAGCGTAGTTGCCCAGTCACCCCTCCACTTT.

CDR3: CASSLVGGGNHEQYF. CDR3 in DNA: TGTGCCAGCAGCTTGGTGGGAGGGGGCAACCACGAGCAGTACTTC. This chain connects TRBV5-4 to TRBJ2-7, with D possibly called TRBD1 or TRBD2 (7 bases each). Germline CDR1 SGHNT, CDR2 YYREEE (reference sequence). V shed 0 bases and J shed 5 bases, with 15 bases lying between them. The CDR3 loop spans 15 amino acids.

This clone has only one observation. The V gene is TRBV19, the J gene TRBJ2-7, with D unresolved. V lost 0 bases and J lost 0, with 12 bases in between. CDR1 and CDR2 (germline): LNHDA, SQIVND (reference sequence). The CDR3 is made up of 16 amino acids. This CDR3 is CASSIDTGFSSYEQYF. CDR3 in DNA: TGTGCCAGTAGTATAGATACCGGTTTCAGCTCCTACGAGCAGTACTTC. The entire variable domain, with the rest obtained from reference TRBV19 and TRBJ2-7, is as follows: DGGITQSPKYLFRKEGQNVTLSCEQNLNHDAMYWYRQDPGQGLRLIYYSQIVNDFQKGDIAEGYSVSREKKESFPLTVTSAQKNPTAFYLCASSIDTGFSSYEQYFGPGTRLTVT.

The V call is TRBV19, the J call TRBJ1-2, with D uncertain. The CDR3 is 16 residues long. In germline, CDR1 is LNHDA, CDR2 SQIVND (reference sequence). V lost 3 bases to trimming and J lost 0 bases, with 14 bases between them. The CDR3 DNA is TGTGCCAGTAGTATGGTGCGGGCGGGGTCTAACTATGGCTACACCTTC. This encodes CASSMVRAGSNYGYTF. Full variable domain (missing parts from reference TRBV19 and TRBJ1-2): DGGITQSPKYLFRKEGQNVTLSCEQNLNHDAMYWYRQDPGQGLRLIYYSQIVNDFQKGDIAEGYSVSREKKESFPLTVTSAQKNPTAFYLCASSMVRAGSNYGYTFGSGTRLTVV.

The genes are TRBV6-5 and TRBJ2-7; the D gene could be TRBD1 or TRBD2 (7 bases each). The germline CDR1 and CDR2 sequences are MNHEY and SVGAGI. CDR3 length: 16 amino acids. The V gene lost 0 bases and the J gene lost 1 base, with 13 bases spanning the gap. In nucleotides, the CDR3 is TGTGCCAGCAGTTACTCAGCCAGGGGGGGTTCCTACGAGCAGTACTTC. Translating gives CASSYSARGGSYEQYF.

The V and J genes are TRBV6-1 and TRBJ1-6; possible D gene TRBD1, 5 bases. Looked up from germline, CDR1 is MNHNS and CDR2 is SASEGT. Trimming pared 2 bases from V and 5 bases from J, leaving 16 bases between. This CDR3 contains 17 residues. The chain's CDR3 is CASSELGQGRDNSPLHF. In DNA form, the CDR3 reads TGTGCCAGCAGTGAACTAGGGCAGGGCCGGGATAATTCACCCCTCCACTTT.

The CDR3 DNA follows: TGTGCCAGCAAGAGGGGCGCGGGGGAAAAACTGTTTTTT. It translates to CASKRGAGEKLFF. The chain is built from TRBV2 and TRBJ1-4, with D maybe TRBD1 (5 bases). Germline V gene sequence: CDR1 SNHLY, CDR2 FYNNEI. The CDR3 is made up of 13 amino acids. Trimming stripped 7 bases from V and 8 bases from J, with 14 bases between.